Listed below are T cell receptor beta chains from one sample, sequenced in a study of persistence of HIV-infected CD4 T cells. These receptors have no known antigen. Only in-frame clones appear in the TCRdb table, and some are missing; sequencing was by immunoSEQ multiplex PCR. The sample holds more than 15,000 clones, about 61% seen once. The sample consisted of CD4+ T cells sorted from PBMCs after approximately 19-hour stimulation, taken from a patient who received antiretroviral therapy. The source is an adult woman with HIV who was CMV-seropositive. Both conserved end residues are part of each CDR3. D genes are given only for firm matches. Only part of the rows carry a size: once, few, many, or a class if the clone is expanded.

abundance	d_gene	v_gene	j_gene	CDR3nt	CDR3aa
.	.	TRBV20-1	TRBJ1-2	TGCAGTGCTACTAACCTACAGGGCTACACCTTC	CSATNLQGYTF
few	.	TRBV13	TRBJ2-7	TGTGCCAGCAGCTTAATGGGGGACTACGAGCAGTACTTC	CASSLMGDYEQYF
.	.	TRBV5-1	TRBJ1-4	TGCGCCAGCAGCTTCGGGGCAGTAGCAACTAATGAAAAACTGTTTTTT	CASSFGAVATNEKLFF
few	.	TRBV6-4	TRBJ1-1	TGTGCCAGCAGTAACTTACAGAACACTGAAGCTTTCTTT	CASSNLQNTEAFF
.	.	TRBV3-1/TRBV3-2	TRBJ2-6	TGTGCCAGCAGCCGGGACGTTTCATCTGGGGCCAACGTCCTGACTTTC	CASSRDVSSGANVLTF
.	TRBD2	TRBV5-4	TRBJ2-5	TGTGCCAGCAGCTCGGCACTAGCGGGGGGGGCGGGAGAGACCCAGTACTTC	CASSSALAGGAGETQYF
.	TRBD2	TRBV5-4	TRBJ2-1	TGTGCCAGCAGGAGCGGGGGGAGCTACAATGAGCAGTTCTTC	CASRSGGSYNEQFF
.	.	TRBV24-1	TRBJ2-1	TGTGCCACCAGCCCTGCGGGTCGGGAGCAGTTCTTC	CATSPAGREQFF
.	.	TRBV9	TRBJ1-2	TGTGCCAGCAGCGTAGGGACTAACTATGGCTACACCTTC	CASSVGTNYGYTF
.	.	TRBV30	TRBJ1-6	TGTGCCTGGACCTCCGATACCTTCTCCTATAATTCACCCCTCCACTTT	CAWTSDTFSYNSPLHF
.	.	TRBV5-4	TRBJ2-5	TGTGCCAGCAGCTTGGTCGGGGAGACCCAGTACTTC	CASSLVGETQYF
once	.	TRBV9	TRBJ1-1	TGTGCCAGCAGCCCAAATACAGGGAACACTGAAGCTTTCTTT	CASSPNTGNTEAFF
few	.	TRBV7-3	TRBJ1-6	TGTGCCAGCAGCTTAACAGGGGACCGGGGGAATTCACCCCTCCACTTT	CASSLTGDRGNSPLHF
.	.	TRBV24-1	TRBJ2-2	TGTGCCACCAGTGATTGGGAAGGGTGGGGTCCGAACACCGGGGAGCTGTTTTTT	CATSDWEGWGPNTGELFF
few	.	TRBV5-1	TRBJ1-1	TGCGCCAGCAGCTTGGCGGGGGTCGGCACTGAAGCTTTCTTT	CASSLAGVGTEAFF
.	TRBD2	TRBV7-3	TRBJ2-2	TGTGCCAGCAGCTCCCAACTAGCGGGGGTCGAGCGCACCGGGGAGCTGTTTTTT	CASSSQLAGVERTGELFF
.	TRBD1	TRBV5-5	TRBJ1-1	TGTGCCAGCAGTCTCAATACAGGGGTAGGTGGAAACACTGAAGCTTTCTTT	CASSLNTGVGGNTEAFF
.	.	TRBV28	TRBJ2-3	TGTGCCAGCAGTTCTGGGGCCTCTAGCACAGATACGCAGTATTTT	CASSSGASSTDTQYF
.	TRBD1	TRBV6-5	TRBJ2-2	TGTGCCAGCATTCCGGGACAGGGGAGCCCCGGGGAGCTGTTTTTT	CASIPGQGSPGELFF
.	.	TRBV4-2	TRBJ2-7	TGTGCCAGCAGCCAAGTTGTCCGGGACAACTACGAGCAGTACTTC	CASSQVVRDNYEQYF
.	.	TRBV29-1	TRBJ1-2	TGCAGCGTTGAAGGGACCGCCCCATCCTATGGCTACACCTTC	CSVEGTAPSYGYTF
.	TRBD1	TRBV9	TRBJ2-7	TGTGCCAGCAGCGTAGACCCGGGACAGGGTATGATCTACGAGCAGTACTTC	CASSVDPGQGMIYEQYF
.	.	TRBV21-1	TRBJ1-1	TGTGCCACGGTAAAGTTTCTAAACACTGAAGCTTTCTTT	CATVKFLNTEAFF
.	.	TRBV30	TRBJ1-1	TGTGCCTGGAGTCCACAGCTTAACACTGAAGCTTTCTTT	CAWSPQLNTEAFF
.	TRBD2	TRBV7-2	TRBJ2-7	TGTGCCAGCAGCCACTTTCAGCGGGGGGTCTCCTACGAGCAGTACTTC	CASSHFQRGVSYEQYF
.	TRBD1	TRBV6-1	TRBJ1-2	TGTGCCAGCAGTGAACGGGACAGAAGGACCGGCTACACCTTC	CASSERDRRTGYTF
few	.	TRBV6-5	TRBJ2-1	TGTGCCAGCAGTTACCTCAGCGTGGGGCCTCCCGGGGAGCAGTTCTTC	CASSYLSVGPPGEQFF
.	.	TRBV1	TRBJ1-4	TGCACCAGCAGCCTCCATCAGTCGGGCGCAACTAATGAAAAACTGTTTTTT	CTSSLHQSGATNEKLFF
.	.	TRBV19	TRBJ1-4	TGTGCCAGTAGTATAGGGTTCCAGAGAAGGAATGAAAAACTGTTTTTT	CASSIGFQRRNEKLFF
.	.	TRBV9	TRBJ2-2	TGTGCCAGCAGCGTAGGACAGCAGAACACCGGGGAGCTGTTTTTT	CASSVGQQNTGELFF
.	.	TRBV5-3	TRBJ1-2	TGTGCCAGAAGCTTGGAGCCGGACTATGGCTACACCTTC	CARSLEPDYGYTF
.	TRBD2	TRBV9	TRBJ2-3	TGTGCCAGCAGCGTAGGCGGGGGGGCCTCAGATACGCAGTATTTT	CASSVGGGASDTQYF
.	.	TRBV2	TRBJ1-5	TGTGCCAGCATCCCCGTTCAGCCCCAGCATTTT	CASIPVQPQHF
.	.	TRBV7-6	TRBJ1-1	TGTGCCAGCAGCTTAGGGCCCCGAGTCGAAGCTTTCTTT	CASSLGPRVEAFF
once	.	TRBV10-1	TRBJ1-3	TGCGCCAGCAGTAATCCTCCGGGACGTAGCTCTGGAAACACCATATATTTT	CASSNPPGRSSGNTIYF
.	.	TRBV5-1	TRBJ1-1	TGCGCCAGCAGCTCCCGGGACACCGACATGAACACTGAAGCTTTCTTT	CASSSRDTDMNTEAFF
.	.	TRBV11-1	TRBJ1-2	TGTGCCAGCAGCTTATTCCACGGTTTTAACTATGGCTACACCTTC	CASSLFHGFNYGYTF
.	TRBD2	TRBV9	TRBJ2-7	TGTGCCAGCAGCCCCCGGGAGCGGGGACGCTACGAGCAGTACTTC	CASSPRERGRYEQYF
.	.	TRBV7-3	TRBJ2-1	TGTGCCAGCAGCAGAGGGTGGGGCGGTGAGCAGTTCTTC	CASSRGWGGEQFF
.	.	TRBV9	TRBJ1-4	TGTGCCAGCAGCGTAGATTTAGGGGCTTCGGGGCAAAAACTGTTTTTT	CASSVDLGASGQKLFF
.	.	TRBV20-1	TRBJ1-2	TGCAGTGCTAATGAGGGGTCCTATGGCTACACCTTC	CSANEGSYGYTF
few	.	TRBV19	TRBJ2-4	TGTGCCAGTCAGCCGTTACCGGACAGAATCGGATTAGCCAAAAACATTCAGTACTTC	CASQPLPDRIGLAKNIQYF
.	.	TRBV12-3/TRBV12-4	TRBJ1-1	TGTGCCAGCAGTTTAAGGCTTAACAGGGCTTTCTTT	CASSLRLNRAFF
.	.	TRBV7-8	TRBJ1-5	TGTGCCAGCAGCTTAGCAGGGATCCAGCCCCAGCATTTT	CASSLAGIQPQHF
.	.	TRBV19	TRBJ1-1	TGTGCCAGTAGTGTTCAAGGTCCTGAAGCTTTCTTT	CASSVQGPEAFF
.	.	TRBV9	TRBJ1-3	TGTGCCAGCAGCGTAGGGACAGTCGGAAACACCATATATTTT	CASSVGTVGNTIYF
few	.	TRBV20-1	TRBJ1-2	TGCAGTGCTAGTAACGGGCCCAAGCGTGGCTACACCTTC	CSASNGPKRGYTF
.	TRBD1	TRBV30	TRBJ1-2	TGTGCCTGGAAAACCTCCCAGGGGGCCTCTGGCTACACCTTC	CAWKTSQGASGYTF
.	TRBD2	TRBV28	TRBJ2-1	TGTGCCAGCAGTCCCCCCCGCGGGGGGGCTTACAATGAGCAGTTCTTC	CASSPPRGGAYNEQFF